Described below is a single TCR beta chain sequence and its context. What it recognizes is unknown. This specimen comes from a study of T cell repertoires in cytomegalovirus infection. Whole-study context: Public TCR beta signatures marked donors with CMV infection and the matching HLA.

Looked up from germline, CDR1 is MNHNS and CDR2 is SASEGT. Trimming stripped 3 bases from V and 2 bases from J, with 18 bases between. The length of the CDR3 is 17 residues. Each CDR3 protein is one row after TCRdb ran MiXCR on the reads. The sample comprises approximately 1,000,000 distinct CDR3 sequences, 31% of which are singletons, and around 15% rests with the top ten. The TCR comes from a human donor in good health (CMV status not recorded). Some clones in this sample may be carry-over from other donors' samples. This material consisted of cultured CD8+ T cells from PBMCs, taken from culture after CMV antigen stimulation. The chain recombines TRBV6-1 with TRBJ2-3; a weak D match, TRBD2 (6 bases). The CDR3: CASSDTRRGAYTDTQYF. The DNA for the CDR3 is TGTGCCAGCAGTGATACCCGGCGCGGGGCTTACACAGATACGCAGTATTTT.